This T cell receptor beta chain was found in a study of blood T cell repertoires in COVID-19. Study information: Some COVID-19 samples were acute and others convalescent; all came from the United States, Italy and Spain. Sources were T cells, B-cell-depleted T cells, or PBMCs; the material itself was cDNA or gDNA.

The CDR3 totals 16 residues. The germline gives CDR1 SGHTA, CDR2 FQGNSA. The junction had 12 bases not matched to a gene; V was cut back by 4 bases and J by 5 bases. Methods used by the authors: Reference gene primer amplification yielded estimated nucleated cell counts. Libraries were prepared by immunoSEQ multiplex PCR; TCRdb keeps only in-frame clonotypes and omits some of them. From that table come the V and J calls and clone size; the DNA was used to work out D and trimming. The table shows about 36,000 clones, with 75% to 85% occurring only once. This TCR was recovered from a human donor in a cohort sampled during active or convalescent COVID-19. The donor label of this sample is uncertain. The genes are TRBV7-2 and TRBJ2-5, with TRBD2 identical over 8 bases. Sequenced sample: peripheral blood. CDR3 residues: CASSSPFGTSYETQYF. DNA for the CDR3: TGTGCCAGCAGCTCACCCTTCGGGACTAGTTACGAGACCCAGTACTTC.